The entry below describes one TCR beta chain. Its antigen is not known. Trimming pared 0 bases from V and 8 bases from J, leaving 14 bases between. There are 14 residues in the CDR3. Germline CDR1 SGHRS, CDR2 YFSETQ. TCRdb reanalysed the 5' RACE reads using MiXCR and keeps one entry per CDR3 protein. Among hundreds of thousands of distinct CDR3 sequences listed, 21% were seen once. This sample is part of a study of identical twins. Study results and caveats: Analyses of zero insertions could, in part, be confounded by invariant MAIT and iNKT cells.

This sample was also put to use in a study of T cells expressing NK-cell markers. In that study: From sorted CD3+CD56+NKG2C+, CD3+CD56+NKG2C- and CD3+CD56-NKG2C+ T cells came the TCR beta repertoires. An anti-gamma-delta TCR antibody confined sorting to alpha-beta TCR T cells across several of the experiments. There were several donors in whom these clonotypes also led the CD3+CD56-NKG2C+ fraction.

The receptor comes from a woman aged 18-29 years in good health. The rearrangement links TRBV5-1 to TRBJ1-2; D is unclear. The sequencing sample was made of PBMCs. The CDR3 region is CASSLAGPDSGYTF. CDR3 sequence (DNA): TGCGCCAGCAGCTTGGCAGGTCCTGATTCGGGCTACACCTTC. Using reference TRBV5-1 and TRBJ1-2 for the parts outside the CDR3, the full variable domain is KAGVTQTPRYLIKTRGQQVTLSCSPISGHRSVSWYQQTPGQGLQFLFEYFSETQRNKGNFPGRFSGRQFSNSRSEMNVSTLELGDSALYLCASSLAGPDSGYTFGSGTRLTVV.